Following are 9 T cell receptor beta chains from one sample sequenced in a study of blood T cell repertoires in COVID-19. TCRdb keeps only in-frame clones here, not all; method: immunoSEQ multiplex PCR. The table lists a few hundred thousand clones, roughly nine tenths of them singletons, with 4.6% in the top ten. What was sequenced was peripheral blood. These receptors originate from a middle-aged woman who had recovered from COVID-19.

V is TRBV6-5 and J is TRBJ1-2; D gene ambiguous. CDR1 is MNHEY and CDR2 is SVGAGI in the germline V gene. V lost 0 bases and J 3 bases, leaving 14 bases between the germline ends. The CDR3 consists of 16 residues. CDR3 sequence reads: CASSYSNAGLDYGYTF. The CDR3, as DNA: TGTGCCAGCAGTTACTCGAATGCGGGTCTGGACTATGGCTACACCTTC.

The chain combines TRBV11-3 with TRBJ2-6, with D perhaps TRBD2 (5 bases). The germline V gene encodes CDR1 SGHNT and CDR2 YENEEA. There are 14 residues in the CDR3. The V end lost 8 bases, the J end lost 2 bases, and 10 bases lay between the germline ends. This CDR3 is CASGLLAGANVLTF. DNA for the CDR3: TGTGCCAGCGGACTGTTGGCTGGGGCCAACGTCCTGACTTTC.

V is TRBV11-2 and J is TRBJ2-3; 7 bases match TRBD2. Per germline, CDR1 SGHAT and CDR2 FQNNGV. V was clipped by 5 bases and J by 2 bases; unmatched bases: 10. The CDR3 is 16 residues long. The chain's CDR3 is CASSSGASGYTDTQYF. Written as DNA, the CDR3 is TGTGCCAGCAGCAGCGGGGCTAGCGGATACACAGATACGCAGTATTTT.

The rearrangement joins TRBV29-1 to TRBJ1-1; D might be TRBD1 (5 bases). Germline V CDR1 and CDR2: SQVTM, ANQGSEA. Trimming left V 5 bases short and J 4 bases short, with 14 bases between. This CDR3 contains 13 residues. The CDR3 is CSVRRGLGTEAFF. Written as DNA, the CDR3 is TGCAGCGTTCGTCGGGGGTTGGGCACTGAAGCTTTCTTT.

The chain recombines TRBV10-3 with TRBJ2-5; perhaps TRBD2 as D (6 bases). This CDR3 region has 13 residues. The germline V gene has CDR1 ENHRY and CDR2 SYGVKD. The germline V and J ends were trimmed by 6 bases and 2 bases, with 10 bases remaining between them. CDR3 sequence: CAIRNGGQETQYF. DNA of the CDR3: TGTGCCATCAGGAACGGGGGACAAGAGACCCAGTACTTC.

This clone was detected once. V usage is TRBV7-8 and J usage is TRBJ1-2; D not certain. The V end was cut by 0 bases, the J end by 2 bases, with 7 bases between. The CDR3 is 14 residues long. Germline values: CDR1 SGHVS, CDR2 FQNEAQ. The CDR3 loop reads CASSLARGNYGYTF. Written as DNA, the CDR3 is TGTGCCAGCAGCTTAGCGCGCGGGAACTATGGCTACACCTTC.

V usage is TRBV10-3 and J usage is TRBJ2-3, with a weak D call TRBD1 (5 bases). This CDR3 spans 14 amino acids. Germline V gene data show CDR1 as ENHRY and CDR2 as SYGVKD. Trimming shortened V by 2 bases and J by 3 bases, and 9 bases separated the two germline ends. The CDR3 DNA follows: TGTGCCATCAGTGAGCGGCAGGGTACAGATACGCAGTATTTT. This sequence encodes CAISERQGTDTQYF.

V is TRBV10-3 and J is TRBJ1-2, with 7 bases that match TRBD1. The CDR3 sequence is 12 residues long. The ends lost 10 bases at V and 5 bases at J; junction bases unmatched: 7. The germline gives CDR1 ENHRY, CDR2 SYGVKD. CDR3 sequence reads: CASEGAGYGYTF. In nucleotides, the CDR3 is TGTGCCAGCGAGGGGGCCGGGTATGGCTACACCTTC.

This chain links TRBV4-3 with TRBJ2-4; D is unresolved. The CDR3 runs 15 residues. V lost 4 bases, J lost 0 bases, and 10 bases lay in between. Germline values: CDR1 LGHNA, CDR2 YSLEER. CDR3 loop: CASSRTRLAKNIQYF. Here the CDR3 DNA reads TGCGCCAGCAGCCGCACGCGGCTAGCCAAAAACATTCAGTACTTC.